The 25 T cell receptor beta chains reported below all come from one sample, sequenced in a study of blood T cell repertoires in COVID-19 (dated by TCRdb to the early 2020s). The library relied on the immunoSEQ multiplex PCR assay. As stored in TCRdb, this immuneACCESS dataset retains in-frame rearrangements with V and J assigned. A fraction of the clones does not appear; measured against another copy, unresolved V genes explain less than half of the discrepancy, and the remainder lacks a known reason. Here the sample has about 240,000 clones; about 89% occur a single time. The ten largest clonotypes hold over 4% of the sample. The sample taken for sequencing was PBMCs or T cells enriched from blood (not recorded which). These receptor sequences come from a woman aged 25 to 39 who had recovered from COVID-19.

This chain uses TRBV18 with TRBJ2-1, with TRBD1 as a possible D gene (6 bases). The germline CDR1 and CDR2 sequences are KGHSH and LQKENI. V was pared by 2 bases and J by 0 bases, with 11 bases between. This CDR3 spans 16 amino acids. CDR3 loop: CASSPRTALSYNEQFF. The CDR3 bases are TGTGCCAGCTCACCAAGGACAGCACTCTCCTACAATGAGCAGTTCTTC. The entire variable domain, with the rest obtained from reference TRBV18 and TRBJ2-1, is as follows: NAGVMQNPRHLVRRRGQEARLRCSPMKGHSHVYWYRQLPEEGLKFMVYLQKENIIDESGMPKERFSAEFPKEGPSILRIQQVVRGDSAAYFCASSPRTALSYNEQFFGPGTRLTVL.

J is TRBJ2-3 and V is TRBV13, with D possibly TRBD2 on 5 matching bases. The CDR3 consists of 15 residues. Germline lookup yields CDR1 PRHDT and CDR2 FYEKMQ (reference sequence). V was cut by 5 bases and J by 3 bases, with 15 bases left in between. The CDR3 nucleotides read TGTGCCAGCAGCACCCGAGGGAGTAGAACAGATACGCAGTATTTT. It yields the protein CASSTRGSRTDTQYF.

The gene calls are TRBV30 and TRBJ2-4; TRBD2 matches at 7 bases. The CDR3 contains 11 residues. V trimming: 7 bases; J trimming: 14 bases; junction bases outside the gene matches: 11. Germline values: CDR1 GTSNPN, CDR2 SVGIG (reference sequence). The CDR3 loop is CAFRRGVGEYF. CDR3 bases: TGTGCCTTCCGTCGGGGGGTAGGGGAGTACTTC.

The chain carries TRBV19 and TRBJ1-5, with TRBD1 as a possible D gene (5 bases). The CDR3 totals 14 residues. The germline V gene has CDR1 LNHDA and CDR2 SQIVND (reference sequence). Trimming took 9 bases from V and 7 from J, leaving 19 bases between them. CDR3 DNA sequence: TGTGCCAGCAGATACGTCCAGGGAGGGCAGCCCCAGCATTTT. This gives the protein CASRYVQGGQPQHF.

The chain uses TRBV10-3 and TRBJ2-1, with D possibly being TRBD2 (5 bases). The germline CDR1 and CDR2 sequences are ENHRY and SYGVKD. V was cut by 4 bases and J by 9 bases, with 19 bases left in between. This CDR3 spans 15 amino acids. The CDR3 coding sequence is TGTGCCATCAGTGTGCGCAGCGGACCTGGGATTGAGCAGTTCTTC. Its translation: CAISVRSGPGIEQFF.

The chain has TRBV11-1 and TRBJ2-5; TRBD1 matches at 11 bases. The CDR3 runs 16 residues. Germline assignment: CDR1 SGHAT and CDR2 FQDESV (reference sequence). The trim removed 7 bases at V and 4 bases at J, leaving 11 bases unmatched. In DNA form, the CDR3 reads TGTGCCAGCACCCTATCTCGGACAGGGGGCCCAGAGACCCAGTACTTC. It codes for CASTLSRTGGPETQYF.

The chain joins TRBV6-2 or TRBV6-3 to TRBJ2-1; 8 positions agree with TRBD2. J was trimmed by 10 bases and V by 1 base; bases with no gene match: 6. The germline V gene encodes CDR1 MNHEY and CDR2 SVGEGT. The CDR3 totals 14 residues. CDR3 amino acids: CASSYFGGAGEQFF. CDR3 coding DNA: TGTGCCAGCAGTTACTTCGGGGGGGCTGGGGAGCAGTTCTTC.

The chain has TRBV7-8 and TRBJ1-1; D is perhaps TRBD1 (5 bases). The CDR3 length is 12 residues. V was pared by 5 bases and J by 7 bases, with 11 bases between. From germline, CDR1 is SGHVS and CDR2 FQNEAQ. CDR3 coding DNA: TGTGCCAGCAGCCTAACAGGATTTGAAGCTTTCTTT. Translating gives CASSLTGFEAFF. Variable domain in full (rest from reference TRBV7-8 and TRBJ1-1): GAGVSQSPRYKVAKRGQDVALRCDPISGHVSLFWYQQALGQGPEFLTYFQNEAQLDKSGLPSDRFFAERPEGSVSTLKIQRTQQEDSAVYLCASSLTGFEAFFGQGTRLTVV.

The chain joins TRBV13 to TRBJ2-7, with a weak D call TRBD2 (6 bases). CDR1 and CDR2 from the germline V gene are PRHDT and FYEKMQ (reference sequence). The V and J ends lost 5 bases and 0 bases respectively, with 17 bases between them. CDR3 length equals 16 residues. The CDR3 DNA follows: TGTGCCAGCAGCCCCGGGACTGACTTAGACTCCTACGAGCAGTACTTC. Translating gives CASSPGTDLDSYEQYF.

The V and J genes are TRBV6-2 or TRBV6-3 and TRBJ1-1; 8 bases align to TRBD1. J was trimmed by 11 bases and V by 2 bases; bases with no gene match: 13. The CDR3 is made up of 15 amino acids. Germline V lookup: CDR1 MNHEY, CDR2 SVGEGT. CDR3 loop: CASSYVSGQVDLAFF. The DNA of the CDR3 is TGTGCCAGCAGTTACGTCTCGGGACAGGTGGATTTGGCTTTCTTT.

This chain uses TRBV5-4 with TRBJ1-5; possible D gene TRBD1, 6 bases. This CDR3 spans 13 amino acids. V shed 4 bases and J shed 7 bases, with 12 bases lying between them. The germline gives CDR1 SGHNT, CDR2 YYREEE (reference sequence). The CDR3 region is CASSPDRGQPQHF. As DNA, the CDR3 is TGTGCCAGCAGCCCGGACAGAGGACAGCCCCAGCATTTT.

The chain carries TRBV4-2 and TRBJ2-1, with 8 bases matching TRBD2. CDR3 length: 17 amino acids. Germline V gene lookup returns CDR1 LGHNA and CDR2 YNFKEQ. The junction had 7 bases not matched to a gene; V was cut back by 1 base and J by 2 bases. Here the CDR3 DNA reads TGTGCCAGCAGCCAAGGGGTAGCGGGACTTCCCTACAATGAGCAGTTCTTC. It codes for CASSQGVAGLPYNEQFF.

The chain uses TRBV6-2 or TRBV6-3 and TRBJ2-2; 9 positions agree with TRBD2. Germline CDR1 is MNHEY and CDR2 is SVGEGT. J gave up 6 bases and V 3 bases, and 8 bases lay outside the gene matches. The CDR3 consists of 16 residues. DNA of the CDR3: TGTGCCAGCAGTTATGGTAGCGGGAGTTCTGCCGGGGAGCTGTTTTTT. It translates to CASSYGSGSSAGELFF.

This clone has only one observation. The CDR3 DNA sequence: TGTGCCAGCAGCAAAGGGCACCAGGGCTATGGCTACACCTTC. This codes for CASSKGHQGYGYTF. The chain employs TRBV21-1 and TRBJ1-2; the table's D call, TRBD1, was not checked against the DNA. TRBV21-1 is deemed a pseudogene. This CDR3 comprises 14 residues.

The gene calls are TRBV5-1 and TRBJ2-3; 10 positions agree with TRBD2. The CDR3 is 17 amino acids. Trimming took 2 bases from V and 3 from J; bases not matched to a gene: 9. Germline V gives CDR1 SGHRS, CDR2 YFSETQ. The CDR3 nucleotides read TGCGCCAGCAGCTTCGGGACTAGCGCCTCAATGACAGATACGCAGTATTTT. As protein: CASSFGTSASMTDTQYF.

The chain couples TRBV5-5 to TRBJ2-7; D not resolved. V lost 0 bases and J 0 bases, leaving 13 bases between the germline ends. Germline V lookup: CDR1 SGHKS, CDR2 YYEKEE (reference sequence). The CDR3 length is 16 residues. The CDR3 bases are TGTGCCAGCAGCTTGGGGGCAGGCCAGATCTCCTACGAGCAGTACTTC. Protein product: CASSLGAGQISYEQYF.

Concerning this clone itself: Mismatch with germline at one junction end may stem from a read error. The rearrangement links TRBV19 to TRBJ1-1; no clear D gene. CDR1 is LNHDA and CDR2 is SQIVND in the germline V gene (reference sequence). The CDR3 extends over 12 amino acids. CDR3 protein: CASSMAGMSLVF. For the CDR3, the DNA is TGTGCCAGTAGTATGGCGGGGATGAGTCTGGTCTTT.

J is TRBJ2-7 and V is TRBV5-5; 7 bases align to TRBD1. There are 14 residues in the CDR3. The junction had 8 bases not matched to a gene; V was cut back by 6 bases and J by 2 bases. Germline V gives CDR1 SGHKS, CDR2 YYEKEE (reference sequence). The CDR3 spells CASTLYDRAYEQYF. DNA of the CDR3: TGTGCCAGCACCTTATACGACAGGGCCTACGAGCAGTACTTC. The complete variable domain, with remaining parts taken from reference TRBV5-5 and TRBJ2-7, reads DAGVTQSPTHLIKTRGQQVTLRCSPISGHKSVSWYQQVLGQGPQFIFQYYEKEERGRGNFPDRFSARQFPNYSSELNVNALLLGDSALYLCASTLYDRAYEQYFGPGTRLTVT.

V gene TRBV30 combines with J gene TRBJ2-1, with 7 bases lining up with TRBD2. The CDR3 is 14 residues long. The germline V gene encodes CDR1 GTSNPN and CDR2 SVGIG (reference sequence). V was clipped by 7 bases and J by 4 bases; unmatched bases: 10. The CDR3 coding sequence is TGTGCCTCCATCAGCACTAGCGTATACAATGAGCAGTTCTTC. This translates into CASISTSVYNEQFF.

The chain has TRBV7-9 and TRBJ2-7; the match to TRBD1 covers 9 bases. J was trimmed by 6 bases and V by 6 bases; bases with no gene match: 12. In germline, CDR1 is SEHNR, CDR2 FQNEAQ (reference sequence). The CDR3 spans 15 residues. The CDR3 spells CASSRTGTGSREQYF. The DNA for the CDR3 is TGTGCCAGCAGTCGAACCGGGACAGGGTCTCGCGAGCAGTACTTC. The full variable domain, with the rest looked up from reference TRBV7-9 and TRBJ2-7, is DTGVSQNPRHKITKRGQNVTFRCDPISEHNRLYWYRQTLGQGPEFLTYFQNEAQLEKSRLLSDRFSAERPKGSFSTLEIQRTEQGDSAMYLCASSRTGTGSREQYFGPGTRLTVT.

V usage is TRBV6-2 or TRBV6-3 and J usage is TRBJ2-2, with D perhaps TRBD1 (5 bases). Trimming pared 5 bases from V and 1 base from J, leaving 14 bases between. Germline CDR1 is MNHEY and CDR2 is SVGEGT. This CDR3 contains 16 residues. The CDR3 coding sequence is TGTGCCAGCAGTGGACCGTGGCAGGGGAACACCGGGGAGCTGTTTTTT. Translation: CASSGPWQGNTGELFF.

The chain combines TRBV11-1 with TRBJ1-1; D is undetermined. Trimming shortened V by 3 bases and J by 4 bases, and 6 bases separated the two germline ends. Germline V lookup: CDR1 SGHAT, CDR2 FQDESV (reference sequence). The CDR3 loop spans 12 amino acids. The CDR3 spells CASSFRRTEAFF. The DNA of the CDR3 is TGTGCCAGCAGCTTCAGGCGCACTGAAGCTTTCTTT.

The chain is built from TRBV27 and TRBJ1-1; D possibly corresponds to TRBD1 (6 bases). The CDR3 extends over 15 amino acids. Germline V gene data show CDR1 as MNHEY and CDR2 as SMNVEV (reference sequence). Trimming pared 0 bases from V and 1 base from J, leaving 9 bases between. CDR3 region: CASSLSGRGNTEAFF. CDR3 DNA: TGTGCCAGCAGTTTATCGGGCAGGGGGAACACTGAAGCTTTCTTT.

The rearrangement joins TRBV4-3 to TRBJ1-1; no reliable D call. V dropped 0 bases and J dropped 5 bases, with 7 bases sitting between them. CDR1 is LGHNA and CDR2 is YSLEER in the germline V gene. The CDR3 is made up of 13 amino acids. The CDR3: CASSQDSGTEAFF. CDR3 sequence (DNA): TGCGCCAGCAGCCAAGATTCGGGAACTGAAGCTTTCTTT.

The sample holds one count of this clone. V and J are TRBV11-2 and TRBJ1-4, with D possibly being TRBD1 (6 bases). The CDR3 is 18 residues long. CDR1 and CDR2 (germline): SGHAT, FQNNGV. V lost 5 bases and J 5 bases, leaving 24 bases between the germline ends. CDR3 sequence (DNA): TGTGCCAGCAGCCCCTTTTTTACAGGGATCTTAAAAAATGAAAAACTGTTTTTT. Translating gives CASSPFFTGILKNEKLFF.